This TCR beta chain was retrieved from a study of T cell responses to AZD1222 COVID-19 vaccine. Some clones are missing from TCRdb's copy, which holds only in-frame ones; the method was immunoSEQ multiplex PCR. The table includes about 120,000 clones, about 85% detected once. Germline CDR1 reads SGHAT; CDR2 reads FQNNGV. Trimming cost V 0 bases and J 4 bases, with 18 bases left between them. CDR3 length: 17 residues. The sequenced sample was peripheral blood, obtained on day 0 of AZD1222 vaccination. The receptor's source is an adult in good health. This sequence joins TRBV11-2 and TRBJ1-2; D may be TRBD1 (5 bases). CDR3 DNA: TGTGCCAGCAGCTTAGAAAGATCAGGGCGCGGGAGCTATGGCTACACCTTC. Encoded protein: CASSLERSGRGSYGYTF.